This TCR beta chain is from a study of identical twins. A template switching step contributed a universal primer site, while unique molecular identifiers were present in the cDNA. Each CDR3 protein is one row after TCRdb ran MiXCR on the 5' RACE reads. The sample has 1.5 million to 2 million distinct CDR3 sequences, roughly a third seen once. The CDR3 has 17 amino acids. V shed 7 bases and J shed 0 bases, with 20 bases lying between them. CDR1 is MDHEN, CDR2 SYDVKM, per germline. This sequence originates from a newborn girl in good health. The chain uses TRBV28 and TRBJ2-3; TRBD1 or TRBD2 may be the D gene (5 bases each). Sequenced: cord blood. Here the CDR3 DNA reads TGTGCCAGCAACCGAAGGCAGGGAGCCCTCAGCACAGATACGCAGTATTTT. Its protein product is CASNRRQGALSTDTQYF.